The 4 T cell receptor beta chains below were found in one sample sequenced in a study of monozygotic twins with inflammatory bowel disease. TCRdb re-called the 5' RACE reads; one entry per CDR3 protein, DNA not given. Here the sample table reports about 420,000 distinct CDR3 sequences. Sequencing input: blood. The receptor set was obtained from a human donor with ulcerative colitis or Crohn's disease, or a healthy co-twin of an affected twin (not recorded which).

This chain uses TRBV20-1 with TRBJ2-1; TCRdb picks TRBD2, but there is no DNA to check that call. This CDR3 region has 18 residues. Per germline, CDR1 DFQATT and CDR2 SNEGSKA (reference sequence). The CDR3 spells CSARVPAGGSSSYNEQFF.

J is TRBJ2-1 and V is TRBV11-3. The CDR3 consists of 14 residues. Germline lookup yields CDR1 SGHNT and CDR2 YENEEA. CDR3 in amino acids: CASSKGDFYNEQFF. The whole variable domain, remainder taken from reference TRBV11-3 and TRBJ2-1, is EAGVVQSPRYKIIEKKQPVAFWCNPISGHNTLYWYLQNLGQGPELLIRYENEEAVDDSQLPKDRFSAERLKGVDSTLKIQPAELGDSAVYLCASSKGDFYNEQFFGPGTRLTVL.

The gene calls are TRBV5-1 and TRBJ2-7; TCRdb gives TRBD1 as the D gene, but with no DNA this cannot be confirmed. The CDR3 sequence is 18 residues long. Germline CDR1 and CDR2: SGHRS and YFSETQ. CDR3: CASSLGAWGAGGSYEQYF.

The V gene is TRBV7-2, the J gene TRBJ1-6; TCRdb proposes TRBD1, but this gene call is untestable without DNA. Germline V lookup: CDR1 SGHTA, CDR2 FQGNSA. The CDR3 runs to 17 residues. CDR3 region: CASSLGRGQSYNSPLHF.